This TCR beta chain was captured by sequencing in a study of beta chain features in type 1 diabetes. On the study more broadly: What patients shared with healthy donors was a similar profile of age, gender and cell yields. Whole-study findings and limits: A greater similarity of naive, central memory and Treg TCRB repertoires was seen among patients than among healthy donors. Diminished insertions and augmented deletions at VDJ junctions characterized type 1 diabetes patients. For Type 1 diabetes patients, all four CD4+ subsets carried TCRB CDR3s that were moderately but significantly shorter.

Reverse transcribing all isolated RNA meant expressed TCRB transcripts were sequenced. This table comes from immunoSEQ multiplex PCR, and its TCRdb copy is limited to in-frame clones, with some not included. The profile shows some 360,000 clones, 9.6% of them singletons. With 1 base clipped from V and 4 bases from J, the junction kept 6 bases outside the gene matches. Germline-derived CDR1 and CDR2 are LGHNA and YSLEER. This CDR3 comprises 16 residues. Comment on this clone: Its antigen is currently unknown.

Sequencing was carried out using central memory CD4+ T cells from blood. This TCR derives from a man between 25 and 39 years old with type 1 diabetes. This chain connects TRBV4-3 to TRBJ2-2, with 7 nucleotides matching TRBD2. The CDR3 spells CASSQALGGSTGELFF. The CDR3 DNA follows: TGCGCCAGCAGCCAAGCCCTGGGGGGGTCCACCGGGGAGCTGTTTTTT.